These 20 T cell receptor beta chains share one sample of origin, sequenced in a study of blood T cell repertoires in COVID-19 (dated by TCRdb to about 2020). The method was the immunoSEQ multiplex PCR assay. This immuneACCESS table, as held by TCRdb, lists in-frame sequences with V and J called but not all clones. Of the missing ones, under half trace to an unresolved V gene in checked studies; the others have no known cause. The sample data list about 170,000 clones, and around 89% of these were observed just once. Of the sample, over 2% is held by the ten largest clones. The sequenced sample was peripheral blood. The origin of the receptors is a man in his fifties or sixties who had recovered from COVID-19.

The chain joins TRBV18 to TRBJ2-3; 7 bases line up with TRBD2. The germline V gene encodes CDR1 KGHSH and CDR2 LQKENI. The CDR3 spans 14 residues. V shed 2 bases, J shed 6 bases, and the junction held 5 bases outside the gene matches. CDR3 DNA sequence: TGTGCCAGCTCACCATCGGGGGGAGAGGATACGCAGTATTTT. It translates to CASSPSGGEDTQYF.

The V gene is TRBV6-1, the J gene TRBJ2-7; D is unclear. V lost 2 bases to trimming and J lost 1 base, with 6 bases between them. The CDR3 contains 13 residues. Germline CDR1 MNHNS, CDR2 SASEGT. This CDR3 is CASSERVSYEQYF. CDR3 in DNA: TGTGCCAGCAGTGAAAGAGTATCCTACGAGCAGTACTTC.

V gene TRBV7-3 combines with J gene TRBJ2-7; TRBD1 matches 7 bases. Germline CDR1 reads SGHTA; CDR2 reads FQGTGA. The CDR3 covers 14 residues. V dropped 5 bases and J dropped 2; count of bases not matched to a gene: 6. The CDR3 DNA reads TGTGCCAGCAGCCCATCGACAGGGACCTACGAGCAGTACTTC. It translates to CASSPSTGTYEQYF.

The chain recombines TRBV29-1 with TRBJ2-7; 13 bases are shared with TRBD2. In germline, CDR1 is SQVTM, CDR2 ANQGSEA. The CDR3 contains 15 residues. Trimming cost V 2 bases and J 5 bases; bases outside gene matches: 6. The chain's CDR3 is CSVETRTSGRHEQYF. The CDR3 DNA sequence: TGCAGCGTTGAAACCCGGACTAGCGGGAGACACGAGCAGTACTTC.

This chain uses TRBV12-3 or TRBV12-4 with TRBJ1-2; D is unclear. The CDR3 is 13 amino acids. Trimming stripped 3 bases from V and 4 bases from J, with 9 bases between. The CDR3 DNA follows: TGTGCCAGCAGTTTTGGGTCGGGCTATGGCTACACCTTC. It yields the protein CASSFGSGYGYTF.

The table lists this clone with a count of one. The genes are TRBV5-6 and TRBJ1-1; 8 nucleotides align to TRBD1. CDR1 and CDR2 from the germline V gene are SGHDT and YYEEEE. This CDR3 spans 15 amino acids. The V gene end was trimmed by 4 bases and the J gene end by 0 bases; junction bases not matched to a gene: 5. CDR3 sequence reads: CASSRQGAMNTEAFF. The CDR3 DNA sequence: TGTGCCAGCAGCAGGCAGGGGGCTATGAACACTGAAGCTTTCTTT.

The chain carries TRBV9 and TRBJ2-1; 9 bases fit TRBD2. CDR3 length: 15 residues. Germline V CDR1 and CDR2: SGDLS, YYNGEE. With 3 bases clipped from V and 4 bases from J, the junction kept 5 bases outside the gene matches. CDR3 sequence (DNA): TGTGCCAGCAGCGCATTAGCGGGGGATTACAATGAGCAGTTCTTC. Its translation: CASSALAGDYNEQFF.

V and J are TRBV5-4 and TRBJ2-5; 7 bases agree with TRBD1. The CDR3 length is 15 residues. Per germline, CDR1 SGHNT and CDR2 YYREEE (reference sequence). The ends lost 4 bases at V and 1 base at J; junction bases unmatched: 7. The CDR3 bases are TGTGCCAGCAGCCTGACAGGGCAATTCCAAGAGACCCAGTACTTC. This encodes CASSLTGQFQETQYF.

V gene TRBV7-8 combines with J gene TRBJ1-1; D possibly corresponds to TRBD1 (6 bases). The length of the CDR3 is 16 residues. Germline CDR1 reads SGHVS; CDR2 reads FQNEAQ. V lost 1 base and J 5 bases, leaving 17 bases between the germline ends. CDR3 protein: CASSLGPLRGKTEAFF. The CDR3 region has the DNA TGTGCCAGCAGCTTAGGCCCCTTAAGGGGGAAAACTGAAGCTTTCTTT.

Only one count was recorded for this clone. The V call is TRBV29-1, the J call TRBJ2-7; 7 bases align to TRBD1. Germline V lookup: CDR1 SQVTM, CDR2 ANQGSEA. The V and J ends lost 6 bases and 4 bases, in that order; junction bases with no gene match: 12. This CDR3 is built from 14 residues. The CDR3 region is CSVVVRTGVYEQYF. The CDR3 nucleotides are TGCAGCGTCGTTGTCAGGACAGGAGTTTACGAGCAGTACTTC.

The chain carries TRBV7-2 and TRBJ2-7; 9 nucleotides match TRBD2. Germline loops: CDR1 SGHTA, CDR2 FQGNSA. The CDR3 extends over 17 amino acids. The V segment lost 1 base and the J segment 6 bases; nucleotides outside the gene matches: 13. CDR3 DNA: TGTGCCAGCAGCTTAGGGCGATCCGGGACTAGCTTAGGCGAGCAGTACTTC. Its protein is CASSLGRSGTSLGEQYF.

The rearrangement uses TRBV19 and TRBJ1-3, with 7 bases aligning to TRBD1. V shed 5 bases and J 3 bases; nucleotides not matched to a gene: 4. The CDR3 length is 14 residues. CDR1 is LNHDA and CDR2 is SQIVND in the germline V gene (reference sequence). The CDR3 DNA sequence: TGTGCCAGTAGTCGGACAGGTGTTGGAAACACCATATATTTT. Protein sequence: CASSRTGVGNTIYF.

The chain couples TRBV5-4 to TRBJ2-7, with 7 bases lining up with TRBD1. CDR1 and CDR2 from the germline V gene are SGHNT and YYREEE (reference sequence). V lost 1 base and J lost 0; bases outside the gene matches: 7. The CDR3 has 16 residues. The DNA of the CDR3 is TGTGCCAGCAGCTTGTTGCAGGGGGTTTACTCCTACGAGCAGTACTTC. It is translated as CASSLLQGVYSYEQYF.

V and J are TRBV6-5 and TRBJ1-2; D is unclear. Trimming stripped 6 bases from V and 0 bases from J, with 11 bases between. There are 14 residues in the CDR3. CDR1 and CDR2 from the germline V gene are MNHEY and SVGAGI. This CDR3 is CASSRGIANYGYTF. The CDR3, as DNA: TGTGCCAGCAGCCGGGGTATAGCTAACTATGGCTACACCTTC.

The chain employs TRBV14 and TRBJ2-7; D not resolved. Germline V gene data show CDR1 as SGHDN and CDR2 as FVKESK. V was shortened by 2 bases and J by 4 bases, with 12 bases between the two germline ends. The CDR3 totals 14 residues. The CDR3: CASSQFGISYEQYF. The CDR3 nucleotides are TGTGCCAGCAGCCAATTCGGTATTTCATACGAGCAGTACTTC.

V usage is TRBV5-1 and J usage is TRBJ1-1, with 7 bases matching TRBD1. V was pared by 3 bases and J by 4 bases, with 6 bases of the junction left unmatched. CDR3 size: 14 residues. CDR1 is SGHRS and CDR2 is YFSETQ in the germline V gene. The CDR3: CASSSEGAGTEAFF. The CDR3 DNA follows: TGCGCCAGCAGCTCAGAGGGGGCGGGCACTGAAGCTTTCTTT.

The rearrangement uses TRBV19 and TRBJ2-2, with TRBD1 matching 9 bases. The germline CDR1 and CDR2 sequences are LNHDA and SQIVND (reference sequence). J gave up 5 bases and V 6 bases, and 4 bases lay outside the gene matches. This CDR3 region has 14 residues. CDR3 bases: TGTGCCAGTAGCGACAGGGGGGGGACCGGGGAGCTGTTTTTT. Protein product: CASSDRGGTGELFF.

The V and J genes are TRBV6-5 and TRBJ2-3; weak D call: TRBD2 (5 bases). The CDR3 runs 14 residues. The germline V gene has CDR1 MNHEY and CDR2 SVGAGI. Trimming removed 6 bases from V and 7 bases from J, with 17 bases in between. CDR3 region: CASRPIEGAHTQYF. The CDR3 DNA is TGTGCCAGCAGACCGATAGAGGGCGCCCATACGCAGTATTTT.

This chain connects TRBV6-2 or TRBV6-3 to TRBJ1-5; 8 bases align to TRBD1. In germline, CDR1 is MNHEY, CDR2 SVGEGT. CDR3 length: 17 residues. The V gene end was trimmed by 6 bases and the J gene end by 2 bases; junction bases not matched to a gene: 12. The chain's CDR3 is CASSTSQGASGNQPQHF. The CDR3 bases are TGTGCCAGCAGCACCAGTCAGGGGGCATCAGGCAATCAGCCCCAGCATTTT.

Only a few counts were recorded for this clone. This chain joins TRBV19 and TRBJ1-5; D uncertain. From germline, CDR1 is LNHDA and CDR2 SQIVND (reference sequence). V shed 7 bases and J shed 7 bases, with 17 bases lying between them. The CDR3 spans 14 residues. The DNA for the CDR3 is TGTGCCAGTACCATCGGCGAGGTCGGCCAGCCCCAGCATTTT. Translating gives CASTIGEVGQPQHF.